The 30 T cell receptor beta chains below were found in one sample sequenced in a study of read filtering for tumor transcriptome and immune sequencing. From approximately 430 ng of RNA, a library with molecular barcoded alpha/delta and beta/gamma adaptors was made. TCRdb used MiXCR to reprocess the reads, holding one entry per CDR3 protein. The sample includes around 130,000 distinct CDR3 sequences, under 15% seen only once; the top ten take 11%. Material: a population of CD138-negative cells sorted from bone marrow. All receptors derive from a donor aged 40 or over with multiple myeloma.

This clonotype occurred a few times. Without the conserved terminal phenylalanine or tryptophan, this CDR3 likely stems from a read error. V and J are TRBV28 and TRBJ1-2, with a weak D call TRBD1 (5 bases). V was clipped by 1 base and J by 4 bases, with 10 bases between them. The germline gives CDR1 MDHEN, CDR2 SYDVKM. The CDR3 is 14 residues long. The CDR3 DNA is TGTGCCAGCAGTTTATCAGGGAGTAGCTATGGCTACACCTCC. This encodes CASSLSGSSYGYTS.

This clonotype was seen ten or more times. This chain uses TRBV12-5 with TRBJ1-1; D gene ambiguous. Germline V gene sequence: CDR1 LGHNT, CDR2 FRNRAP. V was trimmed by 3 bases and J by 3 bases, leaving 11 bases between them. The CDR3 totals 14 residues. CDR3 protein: CASGLDSGYTEAFF. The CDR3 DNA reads TGTGCTAGTGGTTTAGATTCTGGTTACACTGAAGCTTTCTTT.

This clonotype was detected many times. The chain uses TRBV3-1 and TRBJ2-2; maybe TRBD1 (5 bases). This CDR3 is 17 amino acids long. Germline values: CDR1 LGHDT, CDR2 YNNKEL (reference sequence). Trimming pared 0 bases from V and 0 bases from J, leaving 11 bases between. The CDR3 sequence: CASSQERGVTNTGELFF. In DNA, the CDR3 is TGTGCCAGCAGCCAAGAAAGGGGCGTTACGAACACCGGGGAGCTGTTTTTT.

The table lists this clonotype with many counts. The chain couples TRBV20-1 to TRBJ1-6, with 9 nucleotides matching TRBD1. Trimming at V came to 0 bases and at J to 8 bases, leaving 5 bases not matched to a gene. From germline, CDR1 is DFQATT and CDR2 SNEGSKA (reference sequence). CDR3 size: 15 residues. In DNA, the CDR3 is TGCAGTGCTAGAGATCCCGGGACAGGGTATTCACCCCTCCACTTT. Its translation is CSARDPGTGYSPLHF.

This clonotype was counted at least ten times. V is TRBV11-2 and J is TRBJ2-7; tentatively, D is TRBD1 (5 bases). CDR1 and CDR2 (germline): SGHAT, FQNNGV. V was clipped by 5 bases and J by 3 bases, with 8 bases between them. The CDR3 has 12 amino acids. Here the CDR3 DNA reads TGTGCCAGCAGCCTCGGACACTACGAGCAGTACTTC. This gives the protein CASSLGHYEQYF.

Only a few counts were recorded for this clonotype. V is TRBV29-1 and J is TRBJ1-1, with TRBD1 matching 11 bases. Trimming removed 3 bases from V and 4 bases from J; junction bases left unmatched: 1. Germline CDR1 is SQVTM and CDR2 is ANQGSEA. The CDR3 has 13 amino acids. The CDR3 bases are TGCAGCGTTGAGGGGACAGGGGGCACTGAAGCTTTCTTT. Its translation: CSVEGTGGTEAFF.

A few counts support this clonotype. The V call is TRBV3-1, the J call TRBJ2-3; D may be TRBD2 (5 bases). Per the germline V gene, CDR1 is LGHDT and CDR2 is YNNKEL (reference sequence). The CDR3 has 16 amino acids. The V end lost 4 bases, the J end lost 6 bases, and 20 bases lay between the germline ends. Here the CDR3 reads CASSLFQRVGGDTQYF. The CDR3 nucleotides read TGTGCCAGCAGCCTGTTCCAGAGGGTGGGTGGCGATACGCAGTATTTT.

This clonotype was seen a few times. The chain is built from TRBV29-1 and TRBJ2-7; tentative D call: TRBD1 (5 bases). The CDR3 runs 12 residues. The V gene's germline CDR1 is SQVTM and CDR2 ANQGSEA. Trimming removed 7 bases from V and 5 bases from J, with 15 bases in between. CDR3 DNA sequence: TGCAGCGCCGGCCGGCAGGGTCACGAGCAGTACTTC. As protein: CSAGRQGHEQYF.

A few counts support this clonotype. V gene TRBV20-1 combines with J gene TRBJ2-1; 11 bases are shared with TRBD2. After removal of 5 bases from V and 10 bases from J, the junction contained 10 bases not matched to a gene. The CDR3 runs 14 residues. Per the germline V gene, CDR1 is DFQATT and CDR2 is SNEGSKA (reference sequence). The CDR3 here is CSAEVSGGAGEQFF. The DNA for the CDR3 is TGCAGTGCTGAAGTTAGCGGGGGGGCAGGCGAGCAGTTCTTC.

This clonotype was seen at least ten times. The CDR3 here is CASSRRQGAPYNEQFF. The CDR3 region has the DNA TGTGCCAGCAGCCGGAGACAGGGGGCTCCCTACAATGAGCAGTTCTTC. The rearrangement uses TRBV11-2 and TRBJ2-1; TRBD1 matches at 10 bases. V shed 5 bases and J 2 bases; nucleotides not matched to a gene: 6. The CDR3 has 16 residues. Germline CDR1 and CDR2: SGHAT and FQNNGV. Full variable domain (outside the CDR3, taken from reference TRBV11-2 and TRBJ2-1): EAGVAQSPRYKIIEKRQSVAFWCNPISGHATLYWYQQILGQGPKLLIQFQNNGVVDDSQLPKDRFSAERLKGVDSTLKIQPAKLEDSAVYLCASSRRQGAPYNEQFFGPGTRLTVL.

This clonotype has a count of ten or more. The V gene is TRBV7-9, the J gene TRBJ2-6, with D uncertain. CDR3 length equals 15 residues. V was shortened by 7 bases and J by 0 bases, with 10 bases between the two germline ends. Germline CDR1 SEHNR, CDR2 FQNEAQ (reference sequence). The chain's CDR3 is CASIIPGSGANVLTF. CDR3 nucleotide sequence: TGTGCCAGCATCATTCCGGGCTCTGGGGCCAACGTCCTGACTTTC.

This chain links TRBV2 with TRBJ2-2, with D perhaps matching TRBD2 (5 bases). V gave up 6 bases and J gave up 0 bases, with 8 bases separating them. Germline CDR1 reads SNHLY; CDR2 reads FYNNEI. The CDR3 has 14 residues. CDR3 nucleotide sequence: TGTGCCAGCAGGAGGGAACCGAACACCGGGGAGCTGTTTTTT. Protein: CASRREPNTGELFF.

CDR3 DNA sequence: TGTGCCAGCAGCGTAGGGTGGGCTAGCGGGACAGATACGCAGTATTTT. The encoded protein is CASSVGWASGTDTQYF. The gene calls are TRBV11-2 and TRBJ2-3; TRBD2 matches 8 bases. This CDR3 has 16 residues. V shed 5 bases, J shed 3 bases, and the junction held 10 bases outside the gene matches. Per the germline V gene, CDR1 is SGHAT and CDR2 is FQNNGV.

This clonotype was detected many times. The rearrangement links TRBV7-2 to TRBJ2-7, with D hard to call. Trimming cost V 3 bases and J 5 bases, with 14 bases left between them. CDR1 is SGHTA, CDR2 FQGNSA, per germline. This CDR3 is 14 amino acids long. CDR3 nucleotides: TGTGCCAGCAGCTTCATAGGGCGGTCCCACGAGCAGTACTTC. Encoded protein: CASSFIGRSHEQYF.

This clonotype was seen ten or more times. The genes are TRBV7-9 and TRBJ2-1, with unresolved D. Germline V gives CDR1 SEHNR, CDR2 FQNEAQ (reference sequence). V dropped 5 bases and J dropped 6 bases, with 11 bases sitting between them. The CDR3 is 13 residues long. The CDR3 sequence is CASSRDFSNEQFF. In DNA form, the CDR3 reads TGTGCCAGCAGCCGTGACTTCTCCAATGAGCAGTTCTTC.

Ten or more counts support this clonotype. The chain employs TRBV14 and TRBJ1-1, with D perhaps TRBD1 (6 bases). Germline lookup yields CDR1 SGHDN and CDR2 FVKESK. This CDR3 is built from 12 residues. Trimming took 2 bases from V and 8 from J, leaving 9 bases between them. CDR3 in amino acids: CASSQTGTEAFF. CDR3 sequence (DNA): TGTGCCAGCAGCCAAACAGGGACCGAAGCTTTCTTT.

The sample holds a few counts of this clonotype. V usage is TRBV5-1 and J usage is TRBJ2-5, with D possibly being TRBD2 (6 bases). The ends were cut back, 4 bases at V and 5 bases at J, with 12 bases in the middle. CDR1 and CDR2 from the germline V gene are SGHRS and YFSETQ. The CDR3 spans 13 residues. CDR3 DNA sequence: TGCGCCAGCAGCGCCATGGCGGGGGAGACCCAGTACTTC. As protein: CASSAMAGETQYF. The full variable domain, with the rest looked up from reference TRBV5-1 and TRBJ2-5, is KAGVTQTPRYLIKTRGQQVTLSCSPISGHRSVSWYQQTPGQGLQFLFEYFSETQRNKGNFPGRFSGRQFSNSRSEMNVSTLELGDSALYLCASSAMAGETQYFGPGTRLLVL.

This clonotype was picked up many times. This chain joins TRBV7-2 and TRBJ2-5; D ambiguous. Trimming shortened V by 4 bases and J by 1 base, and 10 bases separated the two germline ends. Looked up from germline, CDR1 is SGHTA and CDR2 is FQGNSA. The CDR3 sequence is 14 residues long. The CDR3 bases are TGTGCCAGCAGCTCCAGACACCTCCAAGAGACCCAGTACTTC. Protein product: CASSSRHLQETQYF.

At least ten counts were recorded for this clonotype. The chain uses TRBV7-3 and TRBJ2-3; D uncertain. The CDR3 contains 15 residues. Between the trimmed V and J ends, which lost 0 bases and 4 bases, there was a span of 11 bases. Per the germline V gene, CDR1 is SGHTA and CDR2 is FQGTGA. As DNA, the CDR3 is TGTGCCAGCAGCTTAACGGCTCGAGAGGCAGATACGCAGTATTTT. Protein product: CASSLTAREADTQYF.

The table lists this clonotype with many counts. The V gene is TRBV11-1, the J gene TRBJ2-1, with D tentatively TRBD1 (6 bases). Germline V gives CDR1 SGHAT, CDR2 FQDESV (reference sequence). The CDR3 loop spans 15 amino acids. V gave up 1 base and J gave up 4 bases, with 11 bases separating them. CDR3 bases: TGTGCCAGCAGCTTAGGGGCAGGGGAATACAATGAGCAGTTCTTC. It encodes CASSLGAGEYNEQFF.

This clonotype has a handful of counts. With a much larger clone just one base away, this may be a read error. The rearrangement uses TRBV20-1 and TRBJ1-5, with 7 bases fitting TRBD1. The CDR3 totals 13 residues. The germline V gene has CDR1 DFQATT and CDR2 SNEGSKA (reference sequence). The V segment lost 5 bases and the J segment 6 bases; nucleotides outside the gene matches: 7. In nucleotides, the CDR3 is TGCAGTGCTGCGGGACAGATCAGTCAGCCCCAGCATTTT. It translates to CSAAGQISQPQHF.

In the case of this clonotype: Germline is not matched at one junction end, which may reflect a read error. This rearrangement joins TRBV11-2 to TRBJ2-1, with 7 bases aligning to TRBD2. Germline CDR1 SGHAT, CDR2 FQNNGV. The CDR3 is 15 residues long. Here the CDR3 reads CASSLRGTIVNERFF. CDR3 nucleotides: TGTGCCAGCAGCCTACGTGGGACTATCGTTAATGAGCGGTTCTTC.

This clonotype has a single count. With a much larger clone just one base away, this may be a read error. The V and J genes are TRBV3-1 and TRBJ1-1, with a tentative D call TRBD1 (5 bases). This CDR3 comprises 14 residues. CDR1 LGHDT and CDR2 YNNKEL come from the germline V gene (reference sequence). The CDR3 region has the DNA TGTGCCAGCAGCCGAGACAGCCCTGTGACTGATGCTTTCTTT. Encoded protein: CASSRDSPVTDAFF.

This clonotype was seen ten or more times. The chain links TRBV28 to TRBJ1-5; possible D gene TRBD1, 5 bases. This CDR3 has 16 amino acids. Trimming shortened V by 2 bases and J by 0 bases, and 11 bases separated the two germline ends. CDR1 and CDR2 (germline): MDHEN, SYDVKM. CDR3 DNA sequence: TGTGCCAGCAGTTTAGTCTACGGGGCTAGCAATCAGCCCCAGCATTTT. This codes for CASSLVYGASNQPQHF.

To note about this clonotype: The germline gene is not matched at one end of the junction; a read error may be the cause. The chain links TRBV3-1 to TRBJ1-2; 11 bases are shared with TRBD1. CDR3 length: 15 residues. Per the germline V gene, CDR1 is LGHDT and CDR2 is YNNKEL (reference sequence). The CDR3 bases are TGTGCCAGCACCACAGGACAGGGGGCGAACTATGGCTGCACCTTC. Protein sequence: CASTTGQGANYGCTF. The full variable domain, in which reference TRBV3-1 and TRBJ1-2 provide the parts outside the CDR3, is DTAVSQTPKYLVTQMGNDKSIKCEQNLGHDTMYWYKQDSKKFLKIMFSYNNKELIINETVPNRFSPKSPDKAHLNLHINSLELGDSAVYFCASTTGQGANYGCTFGSGTRLTVV.

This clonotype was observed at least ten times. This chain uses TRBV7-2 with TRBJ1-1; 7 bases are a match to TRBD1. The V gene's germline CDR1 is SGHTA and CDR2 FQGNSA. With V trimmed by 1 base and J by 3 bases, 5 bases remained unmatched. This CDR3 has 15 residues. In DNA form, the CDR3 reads TGTGCCAGCAGCTTAGACGGGACAGCTGACACTGAAGCTTTCTTT. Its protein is CASSLDGTADTEAFF.

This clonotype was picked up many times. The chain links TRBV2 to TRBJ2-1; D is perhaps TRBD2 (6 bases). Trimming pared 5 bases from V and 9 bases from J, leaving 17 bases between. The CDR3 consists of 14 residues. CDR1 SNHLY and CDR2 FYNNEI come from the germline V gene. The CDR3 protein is CASSPLPRGTEQFF. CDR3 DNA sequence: TGTGCCAGCAGTCCCCTTCCCCGGGGGACTGAGCAGTTCTTC. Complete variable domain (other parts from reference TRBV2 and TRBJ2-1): EPEVTQTPSHQVTQMGQEVILRCVPISNHLYFYWYRQILGQKVEFLVSFYNNEISEKSEIFDDQFSVERPDGSNFTLKIRSTKLEDSAMYFCASSPLPRGTEQFFGPGTRLTVL.

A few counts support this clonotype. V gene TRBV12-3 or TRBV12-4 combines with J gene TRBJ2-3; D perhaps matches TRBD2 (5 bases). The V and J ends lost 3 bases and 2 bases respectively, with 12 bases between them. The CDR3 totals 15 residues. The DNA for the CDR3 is TGTGCCAGCAGTTTTAAGGGCGGGCCCACAGATACGCAGTATTTT. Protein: CASSFKGGPTDTQYF.

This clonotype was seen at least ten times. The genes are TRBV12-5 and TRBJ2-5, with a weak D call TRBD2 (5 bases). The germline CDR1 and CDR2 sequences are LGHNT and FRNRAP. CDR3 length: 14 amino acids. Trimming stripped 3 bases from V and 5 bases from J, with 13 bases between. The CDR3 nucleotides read TGTGCTAGTGGTTTAGGGCTAGCAGTGGAGACCCAGTACTTC. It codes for CASGLGLAVETQYF.

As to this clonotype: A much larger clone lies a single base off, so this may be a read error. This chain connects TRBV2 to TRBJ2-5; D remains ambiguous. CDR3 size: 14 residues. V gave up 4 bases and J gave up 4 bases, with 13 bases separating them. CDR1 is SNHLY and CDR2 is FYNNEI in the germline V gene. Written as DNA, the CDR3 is TGTGCCAGCAGTGTAAGGGAATTTGGAGAGACCCAGTACTTC. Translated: CASSVREFGETQYF.